This T cell receptor (beta chain) originates from a study of beta chain features in type 1 diabetes. Background on the study: Age, gender and cell yields were alike across patients and healthy donors.

Findings and caveats of the study: A moderate, significant TCRB CDR3 shortening appeared in type 1 diabetes across four CD4+ subsets.

Germline V gene lookup returns CDR1 MNHEY and CDR2 SVGAGI. This CDR3 is 14 amino acids long. Trimming removed 6 bases at V and 1 base at J, with 12 bases between. About this clone: Its matching antigen is unknown.

Reverse transcribing all isolated RNA meant expressed TCRB transcripts were sequenced. Using immunoSEQ multiplex PCR, the repertoire was profiled, and TCRdb retains in-frame clones only, with some absent. Counted here are some 660,000 clones, around 15% occurring once; the ten biggest clones make up roughly 0.04%. This TCR was sampled from a man aged 18-30 years with type 1 diabetes. Material: naive CD4+ T cells from blood. This chain uses TRBV6-5 with TRBJ2-5; the D call may be TRBD1 or TRBD2 (6 bases each). The CDR3 coding sequence is TGTGCCAGCAGCTTACAGGGACTCCAAGAGACCCAGTACTTC. Its protein product is CASSLQGLQETQYF.